What follows are 13 T cell receptor beta chains derived from one specimen sequenced in a study of T cell repertoires in cytomegalovirus infection. No antigen has been identified for these receptors. TCRdb analysed the reads with MiXCR anew, one entry per CDR3 protein. The data hold hundreds of thousands of distinct CDR3 sequences, with approximately 30% observed a single time. The material was cultured CD8+ T cells from PBMCs, obtained from culture after CMV antigen stimulation. These receptors were obtained from a human donor in good health (CMV status not recorded). Some clones in this sample may be carry-over from other donors' samples.

This clonotype was counted between two and nine times. The gene calls are TRBV2 and TRBJ2-7; D ambiguous. The CDR3 totals 12 residues. V lost 6 bases and J 5 bases, leaving 11 bases between the germline ends. Germline assignment: CDR1 SNHLY and CDR2 FYNNEI. This CDR3 reads CASRGGRNEQYF. DNA for the CDR3: TGTGCCAGCAGGGGTGGACGCAACGAGCAGTACTTC.

The DNA of the CDR3 is TGTGCCAGCAGCCATACTTTGGACAGAGTGAACTATGGCTACACCTTC. As protein: CASSHTLDRVNYGYTF. This chain joins TRBV4-2 and TRBJ1-2; D may be TRBD1 (6 bases). The CDR3 sequence is 16 residues long. Germline CDR1 reads LGHNA; CDR2 reads YNFKEQ. Trimming took off 3 bases at V and 2 bases at J, with 16 bases between the two ends.

This clonotype has just a few counts. V and J are TRBV7-9 and TRBJ2-2; TRBD1 is a possible D gene (6 bases). The CDR3 is made up of 17 amino acids. Germline lookup yields CDR1 SEHNR and CDR2 FQNEAQ (reference sequence). Trimming pared 1 base from V and 1 base from J, leaving 13 bases between. CDR3 DNA: TGTGCCAGCAGCTTAGTGTCCCAGGGGAAGAACACCGGGGAGCTGTTTTTT. Its translation: CASSLVSQGKNTGELFF.

CDR3 loop: CASSLGAGRHEQYV. The CDR3 nucleotides are TGTGCCAGCAGCTTGGGGGCAGGGCGCCACGAGCAGTACGTC. The rearrangement uses TRBV5-6 and TRBJ2-7; tentative D call: TRBD1 (5 bases). Germline CDR1 is SGHDT and CDR2 is YYEEEE. The CDR3 length is 14 residues. V was shortened by 0 bases and J by 5 bases, with 12 bases between the two germline ends.

This chain uses TRBV6-6 with TRBJ2-2; 10 bases match TRBD1. CDR1 MNHNY and CDR2 SVGAGI come from the germline V gene (reference sequence). Germline trimming cut 0 bases from V and 5 bases from J; bases unmatched to any gene: 12. The CDR3 is made up of 19 amino acids. In DNA form, the CDR3 reads TGTGCCAGCAGTTACTCGATCGGGGGGACAGGGGACGTAACCGGGGAGCTGTTTTTT. Encoded protein: CASSYSIGGTGDVTGELFF.

This clonotype was observed at least ten times. The chain uses TRBV6-5 and TRBJ1-2, with D unclear. The V gene lost 0 bases and the J gene lost 9 bases, with 11 bases spanning the gap. Germline loops: CDR1 MNHEY, CDR2 SVGAGI. The CDR3 has 13 amino acids. As DNA, the CDR3 is TGTGCCAGCAGTTACTCGAAAGGGAGGAGCTACACCTTC. Translated: CASSYSKGRSYTF.

The chain joins TRBV2 to TRBJ2-2, with D perhaps matching TRBD1 or TRBD2 (6 bases each). The CDR3 extends over 17 amino acids. The germline V and J ends were trimmed by 7 bases and 0 bases, with 18 bases remaining between them. Looked up from germline, CDR1 is SNHLY and CDR2 is FYNNEI. DNA for the CDR3: TGTGCCAGCACCCCGGTCGAACGGGGGCCGAACACCGGGGAGCTGTTTTTT. Protein: CASTPVERGPNTGELFF.

The chain recombines TRBV6-5 with TRBJ2-5, with a tentative D call TRBD1 (6 bases). The CDR3 is 15 residues long. In germline, CDR1 is MNHEY, CDR2 SVGAGI. Trimming took 5 bases from V and 5 from J, leaving 18 bases between them. CDR3 sequence (DNA): TGTGCCAGCAGTCCCGGGTGGACAGCAGGGGAGACCCAGTACTTC. Protein: CASSPGWTAGETQYF.

This clonotype was detected only a few times. This chain joins TRBV5-6 and TRBJ1-6, with a tentative D call TRBD1 (5 bases). This CDR3 contains 19 residues. Trimming pared 0 bases from V and 0 bases from J, leaving 16 bases between. Germline-derived CDR1 and CDR2 are SGHDT and YYEEEE. Here the CDR3 reads CASSLGPGRSSSYNSPLHF. CDR3 DNA sequence: TGTGCCAGCAGCTTGGGCCCGGGACGGTCAAGCTCCTATAATTCACCCCTCCACTTT.

This clonotype was seen many times. The chain uses TRBV7-2 and TRBJ2-4, with D possibly TRBD2 on 5 matching bases. This CDR3 is built from 14 residues. V lost 4 bases and J lost 8, with 15 bases in between. Germline CDR1 SGHTA, CDR2 FQGNSA. In nucleotides, the CDR3 is TGTGCCAGCAGCTCCGCGGGCCTTGTGGACATTCAGTACTTC. Amino acids: CASSSAGLVDIQYF.

This clonotype was seen only a few times. This chain uses TRBV2 with TRBJ2-1, with 9 bases matching TRBD1. Germline V lookup: CDR1 SNHLY, CDR2 FYNNEI. The CDR3 consists of 14 residues. The junction had 6 bases not matched to a gene; V was cut back by 6 bases and J by 6 bases. CDR3 DNA: TGTGCCAGCAGACTCCGGGACAGGGTCAATGAGCAGTTCTTC. This encodes CASRLRDRVNEQFF.

The chain links TRBV10-3 to TRBJ1-1, with no clear D. This CDR3 is built from 13 residues. Germline lookup yields CDR1 ENHRY and CDR2 SYGVKD. The V and J ends lost 2 bases and 1 base respectively, with 5 bases between them. The DNA for the CDR3 is TGTGCCATCAGTGAGAGACAGAACACTGAAGCTTTCTTT. Its translation is CAISERQNTEAFF.

In this sample, this clonotype turned up a few times. The DNA for the CDR3 is TGTGCCAGCGGGGAGGGGGCGCTGAACACTGAAGCTTTCTTT. This codes for CASGEGALNTEAFF. The rearrangement links TRBV12-3 or TRBV12-4 to TRBJ1-1, with 7 bases lining up with TRBD1. The CDR3 loop spans 14 amino acids. V lost 8 bases and J lost 0; bases outside the gene matches: 6.